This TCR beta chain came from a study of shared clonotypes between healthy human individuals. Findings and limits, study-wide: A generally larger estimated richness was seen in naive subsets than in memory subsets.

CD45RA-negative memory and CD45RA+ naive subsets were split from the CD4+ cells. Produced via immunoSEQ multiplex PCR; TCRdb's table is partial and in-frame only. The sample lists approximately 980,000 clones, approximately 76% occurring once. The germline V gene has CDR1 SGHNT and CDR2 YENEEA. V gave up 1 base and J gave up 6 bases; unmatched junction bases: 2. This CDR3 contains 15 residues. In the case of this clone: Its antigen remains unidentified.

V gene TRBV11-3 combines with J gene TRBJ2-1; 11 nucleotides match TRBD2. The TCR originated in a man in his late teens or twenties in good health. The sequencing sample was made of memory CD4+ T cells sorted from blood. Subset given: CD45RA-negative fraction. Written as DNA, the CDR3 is TGTGCCAGCAGCTTAGCACTAGCGGGAGTCAATGAGCAGTTCTTC. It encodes CASSLALAGVNEQFF.